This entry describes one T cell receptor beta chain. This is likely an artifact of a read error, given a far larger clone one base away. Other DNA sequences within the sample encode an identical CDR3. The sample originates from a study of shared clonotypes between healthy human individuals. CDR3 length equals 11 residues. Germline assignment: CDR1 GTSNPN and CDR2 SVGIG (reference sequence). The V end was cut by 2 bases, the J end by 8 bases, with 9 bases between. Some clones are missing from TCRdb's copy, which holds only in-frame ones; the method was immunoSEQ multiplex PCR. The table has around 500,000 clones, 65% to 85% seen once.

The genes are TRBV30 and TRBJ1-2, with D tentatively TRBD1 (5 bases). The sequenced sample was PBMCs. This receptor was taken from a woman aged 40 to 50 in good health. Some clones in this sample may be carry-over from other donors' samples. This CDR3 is CAWSQGSGYTF. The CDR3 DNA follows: TGTGCCTGGAGTCAGGGATCAGGCTACACCTTC.